This T cell receptor (beta chain) appears in the sequencing data of a study of blood T cell repertoires in COVID-19. V lost 7 bases to trimming and J lost 0 bases, with 3 bases between them. This CDR3 has 11 residues. Repertoires were generated with immunoSEQ multiplex PCR, while TCRdb's copy carries only in-frame clones and drops some. The table lists about 170,000 clones, approximately 87% of them singletons. This TCR was recovered from a woman aged 50 to 65 who had recovered from COVID-19. Source material: PBMCs or T cells enriched from blood (not recorded which). The chain combines TRBV12-3 or TRBV12-4 with TRBJ1-2; no firm D call. The CDR3: CASTANYGYTF. As DNA, the CDR3 is TGTGCCAGCACAGCTAACTATGGCTACACCTTC.